This is a list of T cell receptor beta chains from one sample in a study of beta chain features in type 1 diabetes. This table comes from immunoSEQ multiplex PCR, and its TCRdb copy is limited to in-frame clones, with some not included. Here the sample spans hundreds of thousands of clones, about 15% being singletons. The sequencing input was naive CD4+ T cells from blood. The receptors shown here come from a man younger than 40 in good health. Each CDR3 is given with its conserved first and last residue. The D gene is left open where the match is weak. Expanded clones are given a class, and other clones once, few, many or no size at all.

j_call v_call clone_size d_call cdr3_aa cdr3_nt
TRBJ2-7 TRBV7-2 - TRBD1 CASSWDSYYEQYF TGTGCCAGCAGCTGGGACAGCTACTACGAGCAGTACTTC
TRBJ1-1 TRBV29-1 few - CSVRVTEAFF TGCAGCGTTAGGGTCACTGAAGCTTTCTTT
TRBJ2-1 TRBV4-3 - - CASSPEALSYNEQFF TGCGCCAGCAGCCCCGAGGCCCTCTCCTACAATGAGCAGTTCTTC
TRBJ2-3 TRBV29-1 few - CSVGKGGGDTQYF TGCAGCGTTGGTAAGGGGGGAGGAGATACGCAGTATTTT
TRBJ2-2 TRBV9 - - CASSVEPRDGELFF TGTGCCAGCAGCGTGGAACCCCGGGACGGGGAGCTGTTTTTT
TRBJ2-7 TRBV9 few TRBD1 CASSGGTGGYEQYF TGTGCCAGCAGCGGCGGGACAGGGGGCTACGAGCAGTACTTC
TRBJ1-3 TRBV7-4 few - CASSPVSGQKNTIYF TGTGCCAGCAGCCCCGTCTCGGGGCAGAAAAACACCATATATTTT
TRBJ2-3 TRBV7-2 few TRBD2 CASSLGGRAGTDTQYF TGTGCCAGCAGCTTAGGCGGGAGGGCCGGTACAGATACGCAGTATTTT
TRBJ2-6 TRBV9 once - CASKTGNSGANGLTF TGTGCCAGCAAAACAGGAAATTCTGGGGCCAACGGCCTGACTTTC
TRBJ2-5 TRBV30 - - CAWSQRETQYF TGTGCCTGGAGTCAGAGAGAGACCCAGTACTTC
TRBJ2-3 TRBV7-9 - TRBD2 CASSFSSGSTDTQYF TGTGCCAGCAGCTTTTCTAGCGGAAGCACAGATACGCAGTATTTT
TRBJ2-3 TRBV20-1 - - CSASYADTQYF TGCAGTGCCTCATACGCAGATACGCAGTATTTT
TRBJ1-3 TRBV9 - - CASSVALAGSLSGNTIYF TGTGCCAGCAGCGTAGCGCTGGCAGGGAGTCTCTCTGGAAACACCATATATTTT
TRBJ1-6 TRBV6-6 few - CASSYGGNNSPLHF TGTGCCAGCAGTTACGGAGGGAATAATTCACCCCTCCACTTT
TRBJ2-3 TRBV9 - TRBD2 CASSVTSGASHTQYF TGTGCCAGCAGCGTCACTAGCGGGGCGTCGCATACGCAGTATTTT
TRBJ2-1 TRBV30 - - CAWSASRDGEQFF TGTGCCTGGAGTGCGTCGAGGGATGGTGAGCAGTTCTTC
TRBJ2-3 TRBV4-3 few - CASSQDRVGTQYF TGCGCCAGCAGCCAAGATCGGGTCGGTACGCAGTATTTT
TRBJ1-5 TRBV30 few TRBD1 CAWSGTAGSYSNQPQHF TGTGCCTGGAGCGGGACAGCCGGAAGCTATAGCAATCAGCCCCAGCATTTT
TRBJ1-6 TRBV18 - TRBD1 CASSQGQGLHF TGTGCCAGCTCTCAGGGACAGGGGCTTCACTTT
TRBJ2-5 TRBV4-1 - TRBD1 CASSQVLQGAKGHKETQYF TGCGCCAGCAGCCAAGTATTACAGGGGGCGAAGGGGCATAAAGAGACCCAGTACTTC
TRBJ1-2 TRBV4-1 few - CASSRGVANYGYTF TGCGCCAGCAGCCGGGGGGTTGCTAACTATGGCTACACCTTC
TRBJ1-3 TRBV29-1 - - CSVEGRGPSGNTIYF TGCAGCGTCGAAGGACGGGGGCCCTCTGGAAACACCATATATTTT
TRBJ2-1 TRBV15 few - CATSRDQTTYNEQFF TGTGCCACCAGCAGAGATCAAACAACCTACAATGAGCAGTTCTTC